This passage covers 21 T cell receptor beta chains from one sample sequenced in a study of early stage breast cancer tumors. Here immunoSEQ multiplex PCR was the method, and the copy in TCRdb shows in-frame clones only, minus some. The sample lists 15,000 or so clones; about 81% were seen once. Sequencing was done on a sample of normal breast tissue next to the tumor. All receptors derive from a person aged 25 to 39 with breast cancer.

This chain joins TRBV9 and TRBJ2-2; D perhaps matches TRBD2 (6 bases). Trimming pared 9 bases from V and 2 bases from J, leaving 8 bases between. This CDR3 contains 12 residues. Germline V lookup: CDR1 SGDLS, CDR2 YYNGEE. DNA for the CDR3: TGTGCCACCGGACTAAACACCGGGGAGCTGTTTTTT. It translates to CATGLNTGELFF.

The chain carries TRBV18 and TRBJ1-5; D might be TRBD1 (6 bases). CDR3 size: 15 residues. In germline, CDR1 is KGHSH, CDR2 LQKENI. Trimming removed 6 bases from V and 1 base from J, with 13 bases in between. CDR3 region: CASSPNQGSNQPQHF. In DNA form, the CDR3 reads TGTGCCAGCTCCCCTAATCAGGGGAGCAATCAGCCCCAGCATTTT.

V usage is TRBV7-7 and J usage is TRBJ1-2; D remains unclear. The CDR3 extends over 19 amino acids. Deletions cut 3 bases from V and 4 bases from J, with 27 bases between. Germline V gene lookup returns CDR1 SSHAT and CDR2 FNYEAQ (reference sequence). The CDR3: CASSFLSGEVEVVTYGYTF. CDR3 bases: TGTGCCAGCAGCTTTTTATCCGGGGAAGTCGAAGTGGTTACCTATGGCTACACCTTC.

This chain joins TRBV19 and TRBJ2-1; possible D gene TRBD2, 7 bases. V gave up 0 bases and J gave up 4 bases, with 16 bases separating them. Per the germline V gene, CDR1 is LNHDA and CDR2 is SQIVND (reference sequence). The CDR3 sequence is 17 residues long. The CDR3 is CASSIDFASGTYNEQFF. For the CDR3, the DNA is TGTGCCAGTAGTATAGATTTTGCGAGCGGGACATACAATGAGCAGTTCTTC. The full variable domain, completed using reference TRBV19 and TRBJ2-1, is DGGITQSPKYLFRKEGQNVTLSCEQNLNHDAMYWYRQDPGQGLRLIYYSQIVNDFQKGDIAEGYSVSREKKESFPLTVTSAQKNPTAFYLCASSIDFASGTYNEQFFGPGTRLTVL.

This clone was detected only a few times. The rearrangement links TRBV5-1 to TRBJ2-3; D gene unclear. The germline gives CDR1 SGHRS, CDR2 YFSETQ. The V gene lost 4 bases and the J gene lost 2 bases, with 5 bases spanning the gap. This CDR3 is built from 12 residues. The CDR3 reads CASSNPTDTQYF. In DNA form, the CDR3 reads TGCGCCAGCAGCAATCCCACAGATACGCAGTATTTT.

V is TRBV2 and J is TRBJ1-2; 7 bases are shared with TRBD1. V lost 5 bases to trimming and J lost 1 base; unmatched junction nucleotides: 4. This CDR3 region has 14 residues. CDR1 is SNHLY, CDR2 FYNNEI, per germline. DNA for the CDR3: TGTGCCAGCAGTACACAGGGGCATAACTATGGCTACACCTTC. It yields the protein CASSTQGHNYGYTF.

This chain uses TRBV5-1 with TRBJ2-3; D is possibly TRBD1 (5 bases). In germline, CDR1 is SGHRS, CDR2 YFSETQ. Trimming left V 5 bases short and J 7 bases short, with 11 bases between. This CDR3 has 12 amino acids. The CDR3 sequence: CASRLTDYTQYF. In DNA form, the CDR3 reads TGCGCCAGCAGGCTGACAGATTATACGCAGTATTTT.

V is TRBV19 and J is TRBJ2-7; 9 bases are shared with TRBD1. The CDR3 is 18 residues long. Trimming at V came to 2 bases and at J to 9 bases, leaving 20 bases not matched to a gene. The germline gives CDR1 LNHDA, CDR2 SQIVND (reference sequence). The chain's CDR3 is CASSINYGDRVTSVVQYF. For the CDR3, the DNA is TGTGCCAGTAGTATAAATTATGGGGACAGGGTGACCTCGGTTGTGCAGTACTTC.

The J gene is TRBJ2-7, the V gene TRBV10-2, with 12 bases fitting TRBD2. The CDR3 is 14 amino acids. The ends lost 7 bases at V and 5 bases at J; junction bases unmatched: 6. The V gene's germline CDR1 is WSHSY and CDR2 SAAADI. The CDR3 DNA reads as TGCGCCAGCACCCTAGCGGGAGGGCTCCACGAGCAGTACTTC. Its translation is CASTLAGGLHEQYF.

The chain carries TRBV10-3 and TRBJ1-6; tentative D call: TRBD1 (5 bases). V was trimmed by 4 bases and J by 0 bases, leaving 16 bases between them. The CDR3 runs to 18 residues. Germline assignment: CDR1 ENHRY and CDR2 SYGVKD. CDR3 DNA: TGTGCCATCAGTGGAGTTGAGGACACGAACTCCTATAATTCACCCCTCCACTTT. This gives the protein CAISGVEDTNSYNSPLHF.

The chain has TRBV28 and TRBJ2-5; D may correspond to TRBD1 or TRBD2 (6 bases each). Germline V CDR1 and CDR2: MDHEN, SYDVKM. V gave up 5 bases and J gave up 4 bases, with 17 bases separating them. This CDR3 is 15 amino acids long. The CDR3 loop reads CASSALLGGTETQYF. CDR3 nucleotides: TGTGCCAGCAGTGCCCTGCTAGGGGGGACAGAGACCCAGTACTTC.

This clone was counted a single time. This rearrangement joins TRBV4-1 to TRBJ1-1, with TRBD1 as a possible D gene (5 bases). Trimming shortened V by 5 bases and J by 0 bases, and 7 bases separated the two germline ends. Germline V gene data show CDR1 as MGHRA and CDR2 as YSYEKL. CDR3 length equals 13 residues. The CDR3 protein is CASSSGVNTEAFF. The CDR3 bases are TGCGCCAGCAGCTCGGGGGTGAACACTGAAGCTTTCTTT.

The J gene is TRBJ1-1, the V gene TRBV6-5; no clear D. CDR3 length equals 14 residues. Germline lookup yields CDR1 MNHEY and CDR2 SVGAGI. V dropped 4 bases and J dropped 7 bases, with 16 bases sitting between them. CDR3 sequence (DNA): TGTGCCAGCAGTTCCCCGCGGGGAGGGATTGAAGCTTTCTTT. As protein: CASSSPRGGIEAFF.

With regard to this clone: One end of the junction varies from germline; a read error may be responsible. The rearrangement uses TRBV7-7 and TRBJ2-5; 7 nucleotides align to TRBD1. Per the germline V gene, CDR1 is SSHAT and CDR2 is FNYEAQ (reference sequence). The CDR3 runs 17 residues. This CDR3 reads CASSLASGTAGPETQYF. CDR3 coding DNA: TGTGCTAGCAGCTTAGCTTCCGGGACAGCAGGTCCGGAGACCCAGTACTTC. The whole variable domain, remainder taken from reference TRBV7-7 and TRBJ2-5, is GAGVSQSPRYKVTKRGQDVTLRCDPISSHATLYWYQQALGQGPEFLTYFNYEAQPDKSGLPSDRFSAERPEGSISTLTIQRTEQRDSAMYRCASSLASGTAGPETQYFGPGTRLLVL.

The chain couples TRBV7-9 to TRBJ2-5, with 11 bases identical to TRBD2. In germline, CDR1 is SEHNR, CDR2 FQNEAQ (reference sequence). Unmatched junction bases numbered 6, after V lost 4 bases and J lost 5 bases. This CDR3 comprises 15 residues. The DNA for the CDR3 is TGTGCCAGCAGCTCGGGACTAGCGGAAGGGGAGACCCAGTACTTC. It specifies CASSSGLAEGETQYF.

The genes are TRBV10-2 and TRBJ2-3, with 9 positions matching TRBD2. Germline V CDR1 and CDR2: WSHSY, SAAADI. The CDR3 is 16 amino acids. The V and J ends lost 4 bases and 1 base, in that order; junction bases with no gene match: 6. CDR3: CASSVVAGGGTDTQYF. DNA of the CDR3: TGCGCCAGCAGTGTTGTGGCGGGGGGGGGCACAGATACGCAGTATTTT.

The J gene is TRBJ1-2, the V gene TRBV29-1, with 7 bases matching TRBD1. CDR1 and CDR2 (germline): SQVTM, ANQGSEA. Trimming took 3 bases from V and 1 from J; bases not matched to a gene: 8. The CDR3 has 15 residues. The CDR3, as DNA: TGCAGCGTTGAGAGCGGACAGGTTATTAACTATGGCTACACCTTC. It is translated as CSVESGQVINYGYTF.

This chain connects TRBV28 to TRBJ2-5; no clear D. Looked up from germline, CDR1 is MDHEN and CDR2 is SYDVKM. Trimming removed 3 bases at V and 4 bases at J, with 18 bases between. The CDR3 spans 16 residues. DNA of the CDR3: TGTGCCAGCAGTTTCTCAAACCCCGAGTGGTCAGAGACCCAGTACTTC. Encoded protein: CASSFSNPEWSETQYF.

This chain links TRBV27 with TRBJ2-7; 13 bases fit TRBD2. V was pared by 4 bases and J by 6 bases, with 6 bases of the junction left unmatched. CDR3 size: 15 residues. Germline V gene lookup returns CDR1 MNHEY and CDR2 SMNVEV (reference sequence). The CDR3 DNA is TGTGCCAGCAGTTCGAGGACTAGCGGGAGTGTCGAGCAGTACTTC. Protein product: CASSSRTSGSVEQYF.

In DNA form, the CDR3 reads TGTGCCAGCAGCCCGCCCGGCAACCCGGGCTACACCTTC. Translation gives CASSPPGNPGYTF. The chain links TRBV7-2 to TRBJ1-2; D unclear. Germline assignment: CDR1 SGHTA and CDR2 FQGNSA. V lost 5 bases, J lost 8 bases, and 15 bases lay in between. CDR3 length: 13 residues.

The J gene is TRBJ2-1, the V gene TRBV6-1; D may be TRBD1 (6 bases). V was shortened by 1 base and J by 15 bases, with 10 bases between the two germline ends. The CDR3 has 11 amino acids. Germline assignment: CDR1 MNHNS and CDR2 SASEGT. The CDR3 sequence is CASSEDRAPFF. The DNA for the CDR3 is TGTGCCAGCAGTGAAGACAGGGCACCGTTCTTC.